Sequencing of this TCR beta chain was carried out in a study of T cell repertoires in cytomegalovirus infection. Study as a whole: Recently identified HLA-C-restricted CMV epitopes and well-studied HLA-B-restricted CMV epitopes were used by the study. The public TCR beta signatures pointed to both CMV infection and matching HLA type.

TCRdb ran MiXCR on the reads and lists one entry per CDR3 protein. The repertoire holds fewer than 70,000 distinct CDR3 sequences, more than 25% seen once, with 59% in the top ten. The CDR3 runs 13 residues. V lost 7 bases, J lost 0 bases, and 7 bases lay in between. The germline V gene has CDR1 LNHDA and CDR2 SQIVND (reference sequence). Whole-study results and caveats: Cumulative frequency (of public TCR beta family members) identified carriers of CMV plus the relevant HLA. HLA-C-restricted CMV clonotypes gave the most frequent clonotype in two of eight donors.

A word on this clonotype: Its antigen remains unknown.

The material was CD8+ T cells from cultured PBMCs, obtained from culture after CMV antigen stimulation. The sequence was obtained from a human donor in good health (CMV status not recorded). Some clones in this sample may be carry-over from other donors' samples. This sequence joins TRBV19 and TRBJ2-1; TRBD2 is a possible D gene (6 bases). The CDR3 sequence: CASTTSSYNEQFF. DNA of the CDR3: TGTGCCAGTACGACTAGCTCCTACAATGAGCAGTTCTTC.